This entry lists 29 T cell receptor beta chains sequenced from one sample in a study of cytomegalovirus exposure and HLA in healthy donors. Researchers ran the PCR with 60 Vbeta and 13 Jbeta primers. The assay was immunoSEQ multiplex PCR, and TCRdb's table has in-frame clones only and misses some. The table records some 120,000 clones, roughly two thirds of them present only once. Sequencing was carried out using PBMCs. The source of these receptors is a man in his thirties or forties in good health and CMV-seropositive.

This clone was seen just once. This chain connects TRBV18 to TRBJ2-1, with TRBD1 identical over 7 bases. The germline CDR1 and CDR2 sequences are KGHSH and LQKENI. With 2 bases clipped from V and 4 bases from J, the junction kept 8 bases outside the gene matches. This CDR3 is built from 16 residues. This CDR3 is CASSPAGTAVYNEQFF. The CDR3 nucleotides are TGTGCCAGCTCACCAGCCGGGACAGCGGTTTACAATGAGCAGTTCTTC.

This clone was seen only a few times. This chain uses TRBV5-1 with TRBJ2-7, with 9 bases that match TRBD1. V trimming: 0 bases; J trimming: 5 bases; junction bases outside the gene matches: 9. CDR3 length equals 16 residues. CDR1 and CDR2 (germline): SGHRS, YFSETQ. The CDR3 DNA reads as TGCGCCAGCAGCTTGGGGGGGACAGGGTATATCAACGAGCAGTACTTC. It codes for CASSLGGTGYINEQYF.

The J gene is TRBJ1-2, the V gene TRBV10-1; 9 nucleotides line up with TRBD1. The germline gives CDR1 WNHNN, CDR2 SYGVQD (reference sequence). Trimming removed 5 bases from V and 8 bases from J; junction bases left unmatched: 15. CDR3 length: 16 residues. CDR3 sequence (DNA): TGCGCCAGCAGTAACAACAGGGGGCTCTCCTTCCTAGGCTACACCTTC. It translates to CASSNNRGLSFLGYTF.

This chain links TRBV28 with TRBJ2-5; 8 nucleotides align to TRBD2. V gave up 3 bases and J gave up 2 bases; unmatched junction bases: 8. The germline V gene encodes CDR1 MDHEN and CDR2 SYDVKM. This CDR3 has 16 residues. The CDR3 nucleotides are TGTGCCAGCAGTTTCTTCGGAGCGGGGGCTCAAGAGACCCAGTACTTC. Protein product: CASSFFGAGAQETQYF.

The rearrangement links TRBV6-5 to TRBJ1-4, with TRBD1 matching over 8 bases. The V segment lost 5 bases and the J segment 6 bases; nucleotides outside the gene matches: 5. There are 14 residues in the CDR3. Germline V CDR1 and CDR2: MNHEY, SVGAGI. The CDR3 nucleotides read TGTGCCAGCAGTGGACAGGGAGGGTATGAAAAACTGTTTTTT. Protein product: CASSGQGGYEKLFF.

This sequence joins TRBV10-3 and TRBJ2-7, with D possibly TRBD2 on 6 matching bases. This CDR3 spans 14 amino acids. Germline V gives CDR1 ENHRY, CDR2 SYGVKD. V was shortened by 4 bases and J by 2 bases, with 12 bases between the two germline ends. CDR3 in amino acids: CAISGVADTYEQYF. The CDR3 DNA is TGTGCCATCAGTGGTGTAGCGGACACCTACGAGCAGTACTTC.

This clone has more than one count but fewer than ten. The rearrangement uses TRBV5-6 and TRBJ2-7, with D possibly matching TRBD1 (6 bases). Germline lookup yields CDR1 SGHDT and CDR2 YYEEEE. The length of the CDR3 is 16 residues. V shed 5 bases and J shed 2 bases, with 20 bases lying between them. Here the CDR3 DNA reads TGTGCCAGCAGTTCTACTTGGGGACAACGGGCCTACGAGCAGTACTTC. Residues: CASSSTWGQRAYEQYF. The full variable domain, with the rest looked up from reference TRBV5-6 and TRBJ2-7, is DAGVTQSPTHLIKTRGQQVTLRCSPKSGHDTVSWYQQALGQGPQFIFQYYEEEERQRGNFPDRFSGHQFPNYSSELNVNALLLGDSALYLCASSSTWGQRAYEQYFGPGTRLTVT.

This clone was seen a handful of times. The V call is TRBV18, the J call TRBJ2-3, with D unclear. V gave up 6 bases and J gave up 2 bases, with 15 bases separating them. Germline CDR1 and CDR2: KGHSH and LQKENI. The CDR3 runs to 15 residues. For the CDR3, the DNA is TGTGCCAGCTCCCGACTTACCCCGGACACAGATACGCAGTATTTT. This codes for CASSRLTPDTDTQYF.

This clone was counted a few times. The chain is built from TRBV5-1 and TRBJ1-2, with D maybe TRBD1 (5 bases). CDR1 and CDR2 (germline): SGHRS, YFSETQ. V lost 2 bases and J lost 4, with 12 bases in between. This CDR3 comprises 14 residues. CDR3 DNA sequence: TGCGCCAGCAGCTTTTCAGGGCTCAGCTATGGCTACACCTTC. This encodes CASSFSGLSYGYTF.

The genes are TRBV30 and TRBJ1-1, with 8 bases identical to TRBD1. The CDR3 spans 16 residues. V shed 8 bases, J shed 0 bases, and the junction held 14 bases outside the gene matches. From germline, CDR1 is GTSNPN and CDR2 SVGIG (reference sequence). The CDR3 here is CALRTGRRLVNTEAFF. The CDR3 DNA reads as TGTGCCCTTCGGACAGGGCGGAGACTAGTGAACACTGAAGCTTTCTTT.

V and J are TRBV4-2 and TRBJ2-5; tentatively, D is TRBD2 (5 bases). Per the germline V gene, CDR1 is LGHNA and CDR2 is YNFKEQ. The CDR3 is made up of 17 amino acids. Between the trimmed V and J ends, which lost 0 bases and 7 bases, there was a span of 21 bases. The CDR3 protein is CASSQEWQRIIPSTQYF. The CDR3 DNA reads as TGTGCCAGCAGCCAAGAGTGGCAGCGGATCATCCCTTCGACCCAGTACTTC.

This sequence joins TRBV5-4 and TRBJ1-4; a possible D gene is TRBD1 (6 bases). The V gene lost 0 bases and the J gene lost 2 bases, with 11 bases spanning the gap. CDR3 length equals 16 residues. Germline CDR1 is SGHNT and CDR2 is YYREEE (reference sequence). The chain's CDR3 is CASSLVAGGTNEKLFF. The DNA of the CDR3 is TGTGCCAGCAGCTTGGTGGCGGGGGGCACTAATGAAAAACTGTTTTTT.

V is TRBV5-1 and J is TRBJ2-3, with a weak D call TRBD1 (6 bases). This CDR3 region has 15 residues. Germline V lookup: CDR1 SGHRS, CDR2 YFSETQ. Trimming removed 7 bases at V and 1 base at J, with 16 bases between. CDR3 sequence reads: CASVRQGMGTDTQYF. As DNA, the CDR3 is TGCGCCAGCGTCCGTCAGGGGATGGGCACAGATACGCAGTATTTT.

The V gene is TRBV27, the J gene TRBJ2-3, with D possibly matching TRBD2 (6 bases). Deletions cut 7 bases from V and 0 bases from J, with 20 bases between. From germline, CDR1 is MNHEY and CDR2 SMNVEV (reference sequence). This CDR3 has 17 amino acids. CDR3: CASIRAGIPGSTDTQYF. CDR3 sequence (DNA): TGTGCCAGCATCAGGGCGGGAATACCGGGAAGCACAGATACGCAGTATTTT.

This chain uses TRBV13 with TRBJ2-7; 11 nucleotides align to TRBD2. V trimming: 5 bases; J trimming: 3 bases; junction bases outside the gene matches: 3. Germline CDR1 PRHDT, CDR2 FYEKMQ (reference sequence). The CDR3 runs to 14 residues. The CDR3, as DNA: TGTGCCAGCAGCATGGGACTAGCGGACTACGAGCAGTACTTC. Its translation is CASSMGLADYEQYF.

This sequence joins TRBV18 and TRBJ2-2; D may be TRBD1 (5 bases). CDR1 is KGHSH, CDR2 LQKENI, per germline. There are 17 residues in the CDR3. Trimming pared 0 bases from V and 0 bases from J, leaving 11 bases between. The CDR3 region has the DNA TGTGCCAGCTCACCACCCTTTAGACAGACGAACACCGGGGAGCTGTTTTTT. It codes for CASSPPFRQTNTGELFF.

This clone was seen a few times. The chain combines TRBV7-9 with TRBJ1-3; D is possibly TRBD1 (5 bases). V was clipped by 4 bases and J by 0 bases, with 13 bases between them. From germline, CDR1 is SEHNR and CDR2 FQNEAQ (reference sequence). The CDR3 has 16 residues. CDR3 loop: CASSSGSASSGNTIYF. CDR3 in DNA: TGTGCCAGCAGCTCAGGGTCAGCCAGCTCTGGAAACACCATATATTTT.

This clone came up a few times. Written as DNA, the CDR3 is TGTGCCAGCAGCCACCAGAATTCTGGGGCCAACGTCCTGACTTTC. The encoded protein is CASSHQNSGANVLTF. J is TRBJ2-6 and V is TRBV11-2; D remains unclear. Germline CDR1 SGHAT, CDR2 FQNNGV. This CDR3 contains 15 residues. Trimming took 5 bases from V and 1 from J, leaving 9 bases between them. Complete variable domain (other parts from reference TRBV11-2 and TRBJ2-6): EAGVAQSPRYKIIEKRQSVAFWCNPISGHATLYWYQQILGQGPKLLIQFQNNGVVDDSQLPKDRFSAERLKGVDSTLKIQPAKLEDSAVYLCASSHQNSGANVLTFGAGSRLTVL.

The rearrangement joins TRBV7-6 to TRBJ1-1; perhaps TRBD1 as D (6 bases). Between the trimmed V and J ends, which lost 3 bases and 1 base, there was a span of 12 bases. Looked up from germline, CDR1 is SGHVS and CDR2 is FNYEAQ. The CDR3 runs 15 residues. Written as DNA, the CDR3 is TGTGCCAGCAGCTTTAGGGGGGGACAGAACACTGAAGCTTTCTTT. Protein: CASSFRGGQNTEAFF.

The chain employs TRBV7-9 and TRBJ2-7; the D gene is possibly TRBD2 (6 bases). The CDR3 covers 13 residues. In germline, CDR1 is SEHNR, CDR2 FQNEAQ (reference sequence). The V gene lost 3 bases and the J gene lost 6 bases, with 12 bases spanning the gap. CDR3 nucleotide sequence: TGTGCCAGCAGCTTCATACTAGCTGGCGAGCAGTACTTC. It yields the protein CASSFILAGEQYF.

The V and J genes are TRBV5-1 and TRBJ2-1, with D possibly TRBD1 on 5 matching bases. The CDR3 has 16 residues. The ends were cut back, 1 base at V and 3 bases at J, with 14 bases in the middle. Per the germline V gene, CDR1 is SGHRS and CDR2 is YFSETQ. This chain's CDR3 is CASSLYQGRYYNEQFF. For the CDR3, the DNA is TGCGCCAGCAGCTTGTATCAGGGAAGGTACTACAATGAGCAGTTCTTC.

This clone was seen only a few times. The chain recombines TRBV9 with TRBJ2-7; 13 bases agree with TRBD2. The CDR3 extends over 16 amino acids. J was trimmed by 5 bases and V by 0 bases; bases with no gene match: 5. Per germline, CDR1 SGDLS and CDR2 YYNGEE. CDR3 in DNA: TGTGCCAGCAGCGTAGAGGGACTAGCGGGAACCCACGAGCAGTACTTC. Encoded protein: CASSVEGLAGTHEQYF.

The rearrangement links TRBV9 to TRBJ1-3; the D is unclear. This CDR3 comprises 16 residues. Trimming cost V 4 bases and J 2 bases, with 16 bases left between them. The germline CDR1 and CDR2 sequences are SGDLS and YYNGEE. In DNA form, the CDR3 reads TGTGCCAGCAGCCTCCAGACTGGCCTCACTGGAAACACCATATATTTT. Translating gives CASSLQTGLTGNTIYF.

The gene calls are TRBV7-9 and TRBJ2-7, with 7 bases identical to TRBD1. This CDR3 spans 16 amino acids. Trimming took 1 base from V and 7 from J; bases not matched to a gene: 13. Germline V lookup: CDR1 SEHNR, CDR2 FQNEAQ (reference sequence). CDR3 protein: CASSLEPSRGLREQYF. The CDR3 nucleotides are TGTGCCAGCAGCTTAGAACCCTCGAGGGGGCTAAGGGAGCAGTACTTC.

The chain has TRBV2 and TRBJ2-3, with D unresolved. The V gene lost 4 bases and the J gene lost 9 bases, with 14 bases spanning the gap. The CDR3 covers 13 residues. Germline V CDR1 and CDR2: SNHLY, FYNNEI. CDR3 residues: CASSVESRRTQYF. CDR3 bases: TGTGCCAGCAGTGTTGAGTCTAGGCGCACGCAGTATTTT.

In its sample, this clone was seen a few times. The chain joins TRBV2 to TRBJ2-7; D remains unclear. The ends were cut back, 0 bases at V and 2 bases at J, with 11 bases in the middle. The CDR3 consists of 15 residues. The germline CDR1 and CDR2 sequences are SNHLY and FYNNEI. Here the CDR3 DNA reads TGTGCCAGCAGTGAAGCGCTGGCAACCACCTACGAGCAGTACTTC. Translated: CASSEALATTYEQYF.

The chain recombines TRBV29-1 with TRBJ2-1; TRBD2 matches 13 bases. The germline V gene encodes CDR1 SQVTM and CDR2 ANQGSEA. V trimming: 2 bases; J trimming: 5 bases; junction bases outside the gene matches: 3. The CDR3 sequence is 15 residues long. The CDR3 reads CSVERLAGGHNEQFF. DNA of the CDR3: TGCAGCGTTGAAAGACTAGCGGGAGGCCACAATGAGCAGTTCTTC.

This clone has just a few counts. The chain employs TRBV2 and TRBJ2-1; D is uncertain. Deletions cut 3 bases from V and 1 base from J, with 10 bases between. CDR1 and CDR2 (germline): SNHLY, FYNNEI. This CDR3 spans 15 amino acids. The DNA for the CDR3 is TGTGCCAGCAGTGATAGCCTACCTTCCTACAATGAGCAGTTCTTC. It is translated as CASSDSLPSYNEQFF. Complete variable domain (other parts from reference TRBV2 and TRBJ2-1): EPEVTQTPSHQVTQMGQEVILRCVPISNHLYFYWYRQILGQKVEFLVSFYNNEISEKSEIFDDQFSVERPDGSNFTLKIRSTKLEDSAMYFCASSDSLPSYNEQFFGPGTRLTVL.

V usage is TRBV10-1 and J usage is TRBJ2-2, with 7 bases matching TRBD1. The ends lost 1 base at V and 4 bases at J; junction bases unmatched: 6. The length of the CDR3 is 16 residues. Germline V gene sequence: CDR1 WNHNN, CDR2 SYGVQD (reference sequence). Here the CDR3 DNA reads TGCGCCAGCAGTGAGTGGGGGACAGACTTCACCGGGGAGCTGTTTTTT. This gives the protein CASSEWGTDFTGELFF.